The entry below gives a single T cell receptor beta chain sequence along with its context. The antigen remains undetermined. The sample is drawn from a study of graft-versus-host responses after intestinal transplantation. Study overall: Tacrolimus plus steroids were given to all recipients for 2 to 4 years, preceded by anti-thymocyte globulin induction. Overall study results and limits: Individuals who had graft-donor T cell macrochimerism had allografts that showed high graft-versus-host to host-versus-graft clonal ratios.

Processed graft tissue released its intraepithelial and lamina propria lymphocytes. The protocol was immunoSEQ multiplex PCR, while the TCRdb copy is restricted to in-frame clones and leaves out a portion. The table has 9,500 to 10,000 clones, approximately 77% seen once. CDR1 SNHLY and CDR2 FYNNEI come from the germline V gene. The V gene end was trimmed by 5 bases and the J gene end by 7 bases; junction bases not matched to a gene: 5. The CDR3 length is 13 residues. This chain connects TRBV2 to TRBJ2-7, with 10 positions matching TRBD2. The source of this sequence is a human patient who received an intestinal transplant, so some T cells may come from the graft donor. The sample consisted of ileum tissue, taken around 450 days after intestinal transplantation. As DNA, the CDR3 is TGTGCCAGCAGTCGGCTAGCGGGGGATGAGCAGTACTTC. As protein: CASSRLAGDEQYF. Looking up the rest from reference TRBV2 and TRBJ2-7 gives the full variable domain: EPEVTQTPSHQVTQMGQEVILRCVPISNHLYFYWYRQILGQKVEFLVSFYNNEISEKSEIFDDQFSVERPDGSNFTLKIRSTKLEDSAMYFCASSRLAGDEQYFGPGTRLTVT.